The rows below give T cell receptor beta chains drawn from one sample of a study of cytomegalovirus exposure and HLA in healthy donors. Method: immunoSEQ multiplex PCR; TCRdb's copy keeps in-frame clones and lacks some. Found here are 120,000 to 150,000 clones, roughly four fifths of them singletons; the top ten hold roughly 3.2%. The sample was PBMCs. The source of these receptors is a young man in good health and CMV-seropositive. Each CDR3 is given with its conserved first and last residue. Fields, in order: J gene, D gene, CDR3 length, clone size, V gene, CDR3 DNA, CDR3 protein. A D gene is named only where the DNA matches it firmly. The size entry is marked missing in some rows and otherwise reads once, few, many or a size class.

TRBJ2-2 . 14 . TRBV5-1 TGCGCCAGCAGCTTGGCAGGTTTCACCGGGGAGCTGTTTTTT CASSLAGFTGELFF
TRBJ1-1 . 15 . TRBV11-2 TGTGCCAGCAGCTTAGATCGGGGGAAGCTGACTGAAGCTTTCTTT CASSLDRGKLTEAFF
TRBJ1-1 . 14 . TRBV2 TGTGCCAGCACCGAGGAGGTAAAAACCCTAGAAGCTTTCTTT CASTEEVKTLEAFF
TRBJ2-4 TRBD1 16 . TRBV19 TGTGCCAGTAGTATCTGGACACAGGGGGTGGGGAACATTCAGTACTTC CASSIWTQGVGNIQYF
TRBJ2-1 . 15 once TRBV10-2 TGCGCCAGCAGCGATAGGGAGAGCTCCTACAATGAGCAGTTCTTC CASSDRESSYNEQFF
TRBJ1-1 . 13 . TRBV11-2 TGTGCCAGCAGCTATCACACCAACACTGAAGCTTTCTTT CASSYHTNTEAFF
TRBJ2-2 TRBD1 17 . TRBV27 TGTGCCAGCATCATTAAGTACAGGGGTTCCAACACCGGGGAGCTGTTTTTT CASIIKYRGSNTGELFF
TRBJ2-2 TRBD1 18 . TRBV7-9 TGTGCCAGCAGCTTGTTAGATTCTAGGGGGCAGAACACCGGGGAGCTGTTTTTT CASSLLDSRGQNTGELFF
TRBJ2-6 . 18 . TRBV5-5 TGTGCCAGCAGCTTGGGACATACAGGGAACTCTGGGGCCAACGTCCTGACTTTC CASSLGHTGNSGANVLTF
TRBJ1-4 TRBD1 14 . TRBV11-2 TGTGCCAGCAGTCGCGACAGGGGTGGAGAAAAACTGTTTTTT CASSRDRGGEKLFF
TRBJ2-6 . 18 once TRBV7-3 TGTGCCAGCAGCTTGGTATCCACTTTGTTCTCTGGGGCCAACGTCCTGACTTTC CASSLVSTLFSGANVLTF
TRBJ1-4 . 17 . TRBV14 TGTGCCAGCAGCCAAGACCCCGGGAGTCTCTTCAATGAAAAACTGTTTTTT CASSQDPGSLFNEKLFF
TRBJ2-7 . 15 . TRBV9 TGTGCCAGCAGCGTAGGGAGCGTAGGATCCTACGAGCAGTACTTC CASSVGSVGSYEQYF
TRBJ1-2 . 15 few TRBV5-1 TGCGCCAGCAGCTTGATGGCCTTCTCTAACTATGGCTACACCTTC CASSLMAFSNYGYTF
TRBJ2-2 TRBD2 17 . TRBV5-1 TGCGCCAGCAGCGAGGGACTAGCGGGAGATTCCGCCGGGGAGCTGTTTTTT CASSEGLAGDSAGELFF
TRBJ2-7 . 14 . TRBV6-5 TGTGCCAGCAGTGTCGGCGGGCTGGCCTACGAGCAGTATTTC CASSVGGLAYEQYF
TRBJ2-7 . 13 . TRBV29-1 TGCAGCGTCCTTTATCAGGGATTCTACGAGCAGTACTTC CSVLYQGFYEQYF
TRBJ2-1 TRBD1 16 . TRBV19 TGTGCCAGTAGTATAGATCATGGACAGGGCTACAATGAGCAGTTCTTC CASSIDHGQGYNEQFF
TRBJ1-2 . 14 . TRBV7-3 TGTGCCAGCAGCTTTGGGCCGCCGTCCTATGGCTACACCTTC CASSFGPPSYGYTF
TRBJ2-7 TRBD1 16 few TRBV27 TGTGCCAGCAGTCCTTATCCCGGGACAGGGGAGTACGAGCAGTACTTC CASSPYPGTGEYEQYF
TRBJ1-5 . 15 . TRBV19 TGTGCCAGTAGTATCGTACGTACGGGCAATCAGCCCCAGCATTTT CASSIVRTGNQPQHF
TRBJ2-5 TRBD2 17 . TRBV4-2 TGTGCCAGCAGCCAAGGGACTAGCGGGAGGCAGCGAGAGACCCAGTACTTC CASSQGTSGRQRETQYF
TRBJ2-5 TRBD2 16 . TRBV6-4 TGTGCCAGCAGTGTATCTAGCGGGAGCCCTCAAGAGACCCAGTACTTC CASSVSSGSPQETQYF
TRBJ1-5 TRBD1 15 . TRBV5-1 TGCGCCAGCAGCTGGGGACAGGGGAACAATCAGCCCCAGCATTTT CASSWGQGNNQPQHF
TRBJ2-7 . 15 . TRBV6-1 TGTGCCAGCAGTGGGAGCTACGCCTCTCTGGACGAGCAGTACTTC CASSGSYASLDEQYF
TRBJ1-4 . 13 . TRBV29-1 TGCAGCGTTGAAGTAGGGGCTGGAGAAAAACTGTTTTTT CSVEVGAGEKLFF
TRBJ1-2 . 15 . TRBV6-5 TGTGCCAGCTCACTAGGGGGAGGGCCTAACTATGGCTACACCTTC CASSLGGGPNYGYTF
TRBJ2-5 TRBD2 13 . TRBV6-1 TGTGCCAGCAGGCTAGCGGGAGCCGAGACCCAGTACTTC CASRLAGAETQYF
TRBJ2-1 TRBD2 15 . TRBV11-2 TGTGCCAGCAGCCCCGGGACTAGCGGGAGATATGAGCAGTTCTTC CASSPGTSGRYEQFF
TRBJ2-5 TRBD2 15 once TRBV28 TGTGCCAGCAGTGTCCCGACTAGCGTCCAAGAGACCCAGTACTTC CASSVPTSVQETQYF
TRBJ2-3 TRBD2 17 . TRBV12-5 TGTGCTAGTGGTTTGGATCCCCGACTAGCGGGAGCAGATACGCAGTATTTT CASGLDPRLAGADTQYF
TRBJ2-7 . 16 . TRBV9 TGTGCCAGCAGCGTAGACCCCGGCCAGGGTGGGTACGAGCAGTACTTC CASSVDPGQGGYEQYF
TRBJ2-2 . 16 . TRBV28 TGTGCCAGCAGTTTAGATGGAACCGACGACTCCGGGGAGCTGTTTTTT CASSLDGTDDSGELFF
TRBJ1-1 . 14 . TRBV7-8 TGTGCCAGCAGCTTAGGAGGGTCGAACACTGAAGCTTTCTTT CASSLGGSNTEAFF
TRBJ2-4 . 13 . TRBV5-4 TGTGCCAGCAGGTTGGGGCAGGGGCAGGTTCAGTACTTC CASRLGQGQVQYF
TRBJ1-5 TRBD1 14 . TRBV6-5 TGTGCCAGCAGTGCCGGGACAGGGTTTCAGCCCCAGCATTTT CASSAGTGFQPQHF
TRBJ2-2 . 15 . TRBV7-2 TGTGCCAGCAACAAGGCCACAGGGATTGCCGGGGAGCTGTTTTTT CASNKATGIAGELFF